The subject of this entry is one T cell receptor beta chain. Its antigen is not identified. The germline gives CDR1 MNHEY, CDR2 SVGAGI. Unmatched junction bases numbered 5, after V lost 7 bases and J lost 4 bases. There are 15 residues in the CDR3. The method was immunoSEQ multiplex PCR; TCRdb's version includes in-frame clones alone and lacks a portion of them. The sample has roughly 95,000 clones; 85% to 90% are singletons. The sample originates from a study of OX40 agonist ivuxolimab in advanced cancers. Findings and caveats of the study: More expanded clones were seen, on average, in CD8+ T cells than in CD4+. In the 0.1 to 3.0 mg/kg range, CD4+ and CD8+ blood T cells had expanded clonally by week 6.

The chain joins TRBV6-5 to TRBJ2-5, with 14 bases identical to TRBD2. Sample: CD4+ or CD8+ T cells sorted from blood, taken in a trial of the OX40 agonist ivuxolimab. The TCR comes from an adult with an advanced solid tumor such as melanoma, head and neck, liver or kidney cancer. The CDR3 DNA sequence: TGTGCCAGCATGAGGACTAGCGGGAGGCGAGAGACCCAGTACTTC. It yields the protein CASMRTSGRRETQYF.